Below, one T cell receptor beta chain is given with its context. The sample belongs to a study of blood T cell repertoires in COVID-19. Study context: From the United States, Italy and Spain came samples of acute and convalescent COVID-19. The cDNA or gDNA used as material had been derived from T cells, B-cell-depleted T cells, or PBMCs.

Trimming took 0 bases from V and 2 from J, leaving 8 bases between them. This CDR3 spans 14 amino acids. The V gene's germline CDR1 is MGHRA and CDR2 YSYEKL. Under the authors' procedure: How many nucleated cells were present was estimated from reference gene primer amplification. The repertoire was sequenced with immunoSEQ multiplex PCR; TCRdb's copy has only in-frame clones and lacks some. V and J calls and clone size come straight from that table; D and trimming were deduced from the DNA. The repertoire holds some 250,000 clones, about 86% seen once, with 4.5% to 7% in the top ten. The clonotype comes from a man older than 75 with acute or convalescent COVID-19. V and J are TRBV4-1 and TRBJ2-7; D gene uncertain. Sample: peripheral blood. The DNA of the CDR3 is TGCGCCAGCAGCCAAGAGCACAGAGCCTACGAGCAGTACTTC. Its translation is CASSQEHRAYEQYF.